This passage covers 3 T cell receptor beta chains from one sample sequenced in a study of T cells after posttransplantation cyclophosphamide. Libraries were prepared by immunoSEQ multiplex PCR; TCRdb keeps only in-frame clonotypes and omits some of them. The data show 51,000 or so clones, around 94% seen once. Sequences were obtained from PBMCs. The receptors were sampled from a woman aged 25-40 years in good health and a related stem cell transplant donor.

The gene calls are TRBV7-8 and TRBJ2-5; 11 nucleotides match TRBD2. The CDR3 spans 15 residues. Unmatched junction bases numbered 5, after V lost 4 bases and J lost 4 bases. Per the germline V gene, CDR1 is SGHVS and CDR2 is FQNEAQ. CDR3 sequence reads: CASSSLGTSGETQYF. Here the CDR3 DNA reads TGTGCCAGCAGCTCCCTGGGGACTAGCGGAGAGACCCAGTACTTC.

The rearrangement links TRBV13 to TRBJ1-2, with no clear D. V lost 5 bases, J lost 4 bases, and 14 bases lay in between. Germline V gives CDR1 PRHDT, CDR2 FYEKMQ (reference sequence). The CDR3 length is 14 residues. The CDR3 reads CASSPTMGSYGYTF. The DNA for the CDR3 is TGTGCCAGCAGCCCGACAATGGGGAGCTATGGCTACACCTTC. The full variable domain, completed using reference TRBV13 and TRBJ1-2, is AAGVIQSPRHLIKEKRETATLKCYPIPRHDTVYWYQQGPGQDPQFLISFYEKMQSDKGSIPDRFSAQQFSDYHSELNMSSLELGDSALYFCASSPTMGSYGYTFGSGTRLTVV.

This chain joins TRBV9 and TRBJ1-2; D is unresolved. CDR3 size: 14 residues. CDR1 is SGDLS, CDR2 YYNGEE, per germline. The ends were cut back, 0 bases at V and 2 bases at J, with 8 bases in the middle. CDR3 residues: CASSVDQKNYGYTF. DNA of the CDR3: TGTGCCAGCAGCGTAGATCAGAAAAACTATGGCTACACCTTC. The whole variable domain, filled in from reference TRBV9 and TRBJ1-2, reads DSGVTQTPKHLITATGQRVTLRCSPRSGDLSVYWYQQSLDQGLQFLIQYYNGEERAKGNILERFSAQQFPDLHSELNLSSLELGDSALYFCASSVDQKNYGYTFGSGTRLTVV.